This T cell receptor beta chain is drawn from a study of long-term antiretroviral therapy in people with HIV. An immunoSEQ assay, version v3.0, was performed at survey level. Using immunoSEQ multiplex PCR, the repertoire was profiled, and TCRdb retains in-frame clones only, with some absent. In the table there are around 13,000 clones, 75% to 85% of which are singletons. Germline loops: CDR1 MNHEY, CDR2 SMNVEV (reference sequence). This CDR3 region has 14 residues. J gave up 5 bases and V 5 bases, and 4 bases lay outside the gene matches. This sample comprised unsorted PBMCs, obtained 3.2 years before starting antiretroviral therapy. The chain recombines TRBV27 with TRBJ2-2; 8 positions agree with TRBD1. This sequence was found in a man aged 40-49 years with HIV. The CDR3 DNA reads TGTGCCAGCAGTCGGACAGGGCGGACCGGGGAGCTGTTTTTT. It encodes CASSRTGRTGELFF.